This T cell receptor (beta chain) was observed in a study of T cells in Graves' hyperthyroidism and ophthalmopathy. Template material for amplifying TCR beta CDR3 regions consisted of RNA transcripts. Using the HTBI primer set, a first-round RT-PCR was run on the TCR CDR3. TCRdb re-called the multiplex PCR reads with MiXCR, one entry per CDR3 protein. The sample lists about 360,000 distinct CDR3 sequences; around 25% were seen once. This clonotype was detected many times. The V end lost 4 bases, the J end lost 3 bases, and 7 bases lay between the germline ends. This CDR3 has 13 amino acids. Germline CDR1 and CDR2: SEHNR and FQNEAQ (reference sequence).

The sample was blood. The receptor's source is a man aged 50 to 60 with Graves' hyperthyroidism. This rearrangement joins TRBV7-9 to TRBJ1-5, with a possible D match to TRBD1 (5 bases). The CDR3 sequence is CASSSGFNQPQHF. The CDR3 nucleotides are TGTGCCAGCAGCTCAGGGTTCAATCAGCCCCAGCATTTT.